What follows are 6 T cell receptor beta chains derived from one specimen sequenced in a study of cytomegalovirus exposure and HLA in healthy donors. With 60 Vbeta and 13 Jbeta primers, the PCR was carried out. Measured with immunoSEQ multiplex PCR; TCRdb has only the in-frame clones, and not every one. The sample records 52,000 or so clones, roughly 76% being singletons. Sequenced input: PBMCs. The receptors derive from a woman between 40 and 55 years old in good health and CMV-seropositive.

The genes are TRBV11-2 and TRBJ1-5; weak D call: TRBD1 (6 bases). Trimming took off 5 bases at V and 6 bases at J, with 20 bases between the two ends. There are 16 residues in the CDR3. CDR1 and CDR2 (germline): SGHAT, FQNNGV. CDR3: CASSTSSGVVGQPQHF. CDR3 DNA: TGTGCCAGCAGCACCTCTTCAGGGGTCGTCGGTCAGCCCCAGCATTTT.

As regards this clone: This sample includes further DNA sequences coding for the same CDR3. The gene calls are TRBV7-2 and TRBJ2-2, with no clear D. Per germline, CDR1 SGHTA and CDR2 FQGNSA. The CDR3 has 12 residues. The V and J ends lost 5 bases and 3 bases respectively, with 4 bases between them. CDR3 bases: TGTGCCAGCAGCCCGTACACCGGGGAGCTGTTTTTT. Amino acid sequence: CASSPYTGELFF.

This clone was recorded a few times. The chain uses TRBV29-1 and TRBJ2-7; a possible D gene is TRBD2 (6 bases). Trimming removed 6 bases at V and 4 bases at J, with 19 bases between. The CDR3 is 14 residues long. Germline-derived CDR1 and CDR2 are SQVTM and ANQGSEA. CDR3 sequence (DNA): TGCAGCGTGACAAACCGCGGGGAACGGTACGAGCAGTACTTC. Its translation is CSVTNRGERYEQYF.

The chain joins TRBV7-2 to TRBJ1-1, with D possibly being TRBD1 (5 bases). The CDR3 covers 13 residues. V was clipped by 3 bases and J by 11 bases, with 16 bases between them. The V gene's germline CDR1 is SGHTA and CDR2 FQGNSA. DNA of the CDR3: TGTGCCAGCAGCTTTGAAAGGGGTAGAGCGGCTTTCTTT. It specifies CASSFERGRAAFF.

The chain employs TRBV7-9 and TRBJ2-4; D is unclear. The V gene's germline CDR1 is SEHNR and CDR2 FQNEAQ (reference sequence). V lost 4 bases and J 0 bases, leaving 10 bases between the germline ends. The CDR3 runs 15 residues. CDR3 in amino acids: CASSSPGLAKNIQYF. The CDR3, as DNA: TGTGCCAGCAGCTCCCCTGGGCTAGCCAAAAACATTCAGTACTTC.

The chain uses TRBV29-1 and TRBJ1-1, with unresolved D. CDR1 is SQVTM, CDR2 ANQGSEA, per germline. V was pared by 4 bases and J by 1 base, with 10 bases between. The CDR3 contains 13 residues. CDR3 region: CSVGAARNTEAFF. The CDR3 nucleotides are TGCAGCGTTGGCGCGGCCAGGAACACTGAAGCTTTCTTT.